This TCR beta chain appears in the sequencing data of a study of T cell repertoires in cytomegalovirus infection. Study context: CMV infection plus the matching HLA type was flagged by public TCR beta signatures. Study-level results: HLA-C-restricted TCR beta clonotypes specific for CMV led the ex vivo response. Of the TCR beta families, the public ones yielded a cumulative frequency that identified carriers of CMV plus the relevant HLA.

MiXCR was run by TCRdb on the reads, yielding one entry per CDR3 protein. The repertoire consists of roughly 300,000 distinct CDR3 sequences, with 8% to 10% occurring once and the leading ten covering around 4.1%. The ends were cut back, 2 bases at V and 7 bases at J, with 9 bases in the middle. The CDR3 spans 13 residues. Per the germline V gene, CDR1 is PRHDT and CDR2 is FYEKMQ (reference sequence). Turning to this clonotype: Its specificity is not known.

Sequenced: PBMCs. V is TRBV13 and J is TRBJ2-1; no clear D. The clonotype originates from a human donor in good health (CMV status not recorded). Some clones in this sample may be carry-over from other donors' samples. The chain's CDR3 is CASSLSVGNEQFF. The CDR3 region has the DNA TGTGCCAGCAGCTTATCGGTGGGGAATGAGCAGTTCTTC.